A single sample gave rise to the 32 T cell receptor beta chains below, sequenced in a study of blood T cell repertoires in COVID-19. Data came from immunoSEQ multiplex PCR; TCRdb stores just in-frame clones and leaves some out. The sample lists 150,000 to 200,000 clones; more than 75% were seen once. Sequencing input: peripheral blood. The source is a woman between 70 and 85 years old with COVID-19, enrolled during active disease.

The V call is TRBV5-6, the J call TRBJ1-5, with 7 positions matching TRBD1. The CDR3 totals 16 residues. V was clipped by 2 bases and J by 3 bases; unmatched bases: 8. From germline, CDR1 is SGHDT and CDR2 YYEEEE. The CDR3 DNA is TGTGCCAGCAGCTTTTATACGACAGGGAACAATCAGCCCCAGCATTTT. It specifies CASSFYTTGNNQPQHF.

This clone was observed a single time. The rearrangement joins TRBV28 to TRBJ1-2; the D is unclear. V was clipped by 7 bases and J by 5 bases, with 23 bases between them. CDR1 and CDR2 (germline): MDHEN, SYDVKM. CDR3 size: 16 residues. The CDR3 here is CASNGFTIGMGYGYTF. The DNA of the CDR3 is TGTGCCAGCAACGGGTTTACTATCGGGATGGGTTATGGCTACACCTTC.

There are a few counts of this clone. The chain's CDR3 is CASSPPPVSGYEQYF. CDR3 DNA sequence: TGTGCCAGCTCACCCCCCCCGGTTTCCGGCTACGAGCAGTACTTC. The rearrangement uses TRBV18 and TRBJ2-7, with no clear D. Germline CDR1 reads KGHSH; CDR2 reads LQKENI. Trimming stripped 3 bases from V and 3 bases from J, with 15 bases between. This CDR3 spans 15 amino acids.

V and J are TRBV3-1 (or the pseudogene TRBV3-2) and TRBJ2-1; 9 bases are shared with TRBD2. The CDR3 is 13 residues long. The junction had 8 bases not matched to a gene; V was cut back by 11 bases and J by 6 bases. Germline CDR1 is LGHDT and CDR2 is YNNKEL (reference sequence). In DNA form, the CDR3 reads TGTGCCTCCGGGGCTAGCGGGGTCAATGAGCAGTTCTTC. Protein sequence: CASGASGVNEQFF.

This chain connects TRBV7-9 to TRBJ2-5; no clear D gene. Germline-derived CDR1 and CDR2 are SEHNR and FQNEAQ (reference sequence). Trimming took 1 base from V and 2 from J, leaving 8 bases between them. The CDR3 runs 14 residues. The CDR3 sequence: CASSLGSVQETQYF. The CDR3 DNA reads TGTGCCAGCAGCTTAGGAAGCGTGCAAGAGACCCAGTACTTC.

This clone came up once. The chain employs TRBV5-4 and TRBJ2-1; D not resolved. V lost 4 bases to trimming and J lost 4 bases, with 3 bases between them. CDR3 length: 11 amino acids. Germline V gene lookup returns CDR1 SGHNT and CDR2 YYREEE (reference sequence). The CDR3 protein is CASSVYNEQFF. In nucleotides, the CDR3 is TGTGCCAGCAGCGTATACAATGAGCAGTTCTTC.

The V call is TRBV30, the J call TRBJ2-7; weak D call: TRBD2 (6 bases). Trimming shortened V by 0 bases and J by 0 bases, and 9 bases separated the two germline ends. The CDR3 covers 14 residues. Per germline, CDR1 GTSNPN and CDR2 SVGIG (reference sequence). CDR3 DNA sequence: TGTGCCTGGAGTGTACGGCGGGGCTCCTACGAGCAGTACTTC. Its protein is CAWSVRRGSYEQYF. The full variable domain, in which reference TRBV30 and TRBJ2-7 provide the parts outside the CDR3, is SQTIHQWPATLVQPVGSPLSLECTVEGTSNPNLYWYRQAAGRGLQLLFYSVGIGQISSEVPQNLSASRPQDRQFILSSKKLLLSDSGFYLCAWSVRRGSYEQYFGPGTRLTVT.

This chain uses TRBV5-6 with TRBJ1-1; 7 bases match TRBD1. V gave up 3 bases and J gave up 6 bases; unmatched junction bases: 5. Germline loops: CDR1 SGHDT, CDR2 YYEEEE. This CDR3 region has 13 residues. The CDR3 is CASSYTGVPEAFF. DNA for the CDR3: TGTGCCAGCAGCTATACAGGGGTCCCTGAAGCTTTCTTT. The whole variable domain, remainder taken from reference TRBV5-6 and TRBJ1-1, is DAGVTQSPTHLIKTRGQQVTLRCSPKSGHDTVSWYQQALGQGPQFIFQYYEEEERQRGNFPDRFSGHQFPNYSSELNVNALLLGDSALYLCASSYTGVPEAFFGQGTRLTVV.

The chain recombines TRBV5-6 with TRBJ1-2, with 8 bases identical to TRBD1. Germline values: CDR1 SGHDT, CDR2 YYEEEE. Trimming cost V 6 bases and J 4 bases; bases outside gene matches: 8. The CDR3 length is 14 residues. CDR3 DNA sequence: TGTGCCAGCACCGTGGGACAGGTCGTCTATGGCTACACCTTC. Residues: CASTVGQVVYGYTF.

The rearrangement links TRBV28 to TRBJ1-6; 9 nucleotides line up with TRBD1. Germline loops: CDR1 MDHEN, CDR2 SYDVKM. The J segment lost 7 bases and the V segment lost 10 bases, leaving 2 bases of the junction unmatched. CDR3 length: 12 residues. In DNA, the CDR3 is TGTGCCACTGGACAGGGGAATTCACCCCTCCACTTT. Its translation is CATGQGNSPLHF.

The chain uses TRBV29-1 and TRBJ1-2; D possibly corresponds to TRBD1 (5 bases). The CDR3 covers 11 residues. Germline loops: CDR1 SQVTM, CDR2 ANQGSEA. With 2 bases removed from V and 4 bases from J, the gap between germline ends came to 5 bases. The CDR3 loop reads CSVERGYGYTF. For the CDR3, the DNA is TGCAGCGTTGAAAGGGGCTATGGCTACACCTTC.

The V call is TRBV28, the J call TRBJ2-5; D remains ambiguous. Germline assignment: CDR1 MDHEN and CDR2 SYDVKM. CDR3 length equals 13 residues. Trimming cost V 6 bases and J 1 base, with 9 bases left between them. The CDR3 DNA is TGTGCCAGCAGAACACGATTCCAAGAGACCCAGTACTTC. Translated: CASRTRFQETQYF.

The V call is TRBV19, the J call TRBJ1-6; tentatively, D is TRBD1 (6 bases). Germline V gene lookup returns CDR1 LNHDA and CDR2 SQIVND (reference sequence). Trimming shortened V by 7 bases and J by 4 bases, and 14 bases separated the two germline ends. This CDR3 has 15 amino acids. CDR3 region: CASTGDGGYNSPLHF. The DNA of the CDR3 is TGTGCCAGTACAGGGGACGGCGGGTATAATTCACCCCTCCACTTT.

This clone was seen only a few times. CDR3 DNA sequence: TGTGCCAGCAGCTTATTAGGTACGGGGAACTATGGCTACACCTTC. Amino acids: CASSLLGTGNYGYTF. The chain is built from TRBV7-9 and TRBJ1-2; D unresolved. Trimming took off 2 bases at V and 2 bases at J, with 12 bases between the two ends. CDR1 is SEHNR and CDR2 is FQNEAQ in the germline V gene (reference sequence). The CDR3 is 15 residues long. The whole variable domain, filled in from reference TRBV7-9 and TRBJ1-2, reads DTGVSQNPRHKITKRGQNVTFRCDPISEHNRLYWYRQTLGQGPEFLTYFQNEAQLEKSRLLSDRFSAERPKGSFSTLEIQRTEQGDSAMYLCASSLLGTGNYGYTFGSGTRLTVV.

The V gene is TRBV9, the J gene TRBJ2-1; 9 bases are a match to TRBD2. The V gene end was trimmed by 2 bases and the J gene end by 5 bases; junction bases not matched to a gene: 2. CDR3 length: 14 residues. Germline V gives CDR1 SGDLS, CDR2 YYNGEE. The CDR3 is CASSVVAGDNEQFF. CDR3 nucleotides: TGTGCCAGCAGCGTTGTAGCGGGGGACAATGAGCAGTTCTTC.

The chain employs TRBV19 and TRBJ1-4, with D possibly matching TRBD1 (6 bases). Germline-derived CDR1 and CDR2 are LNHDA and SQIVND (reference sequence). The CDR3 consists of 13 residues. V was cut by 2 bases and J by 9 bases, with 10 bases left in between. CDR3 sequence (DNA): TGTGCCAGTAGTATACAGGGGACGAAAAAACTGTTTTTT. Protein: CASSIQGTKKLFF.

The rearrangement joins TRBV19 to TRBJ1-6, with D possibly TRBD1 on 5 matching bases. From germline, CDR1 is LNHDA and CDR2 SQIVND (reference sequence). The CDR3 consists of 16 residues. The V gene lost 4 bases and the J gene lost 7 bases, with 17 bases spanning the gap. The CDR3 protein is CASSTGAQGWNSPLHF. The CDR3 bases are TGTGCCAGTAGTACTGGGGCGCAGGGCTGGAATTCACCCCTCCACTTT. The full variable domain, in which reference TRBV19 and TRBJ1-6 provide the parts outside the CDR3, is DGGITQSPKYLFRKEGQNVTLSCEQNLNHDAMYWYRQDPGQGLRLIYYSQIVNDFQKGDIAEGYSVSREKKESFPLTVTSAQKNPTAFYLCASSTGAQGWNSPLHFGNGTRLTVT.

The J gene is TRBJ1-6, the V gene TRBV19, with D possibly TRBD1 on 6 matching bases. With 3 bases removed from V and 5 bases from J, the gap between germline ends came to 11 bases. The CDR3 totals 15 residues. Germline V gives CDR1 LNHDA, CDR2 SQIVND (reference sequence). The CDR3 loop is CASSIQGLDNSPLHF. The CDR3 DNA is TGTGCCAGTAGTATCCAGGGGTTGGATAATTCACCCCTCCACTTT.

J is TRBJ1-1 and V is TRBV2; D is undetermined. This CDR3 comprises 11 residues. Germline CDR1 SNHLY, CDR2 FYNNEI. With 4 bases removed from V and 11 bases from J, the gap between germline ends came to 11 bases. The CDR3 bases are TGTGCCAGCAGTGTCGGTTACTCGGCTTTCTTT. Residues: CASSVGYSAFF.

This clone came up a few times. This sequence joins TRBV28 and TRBJ1-3, with 7 bases that match TRBD1. Germline CDR1 reads MDHEN; CDR2 reads SYDVKM. Trimming at V came to 4 bases and at J to 4 bases, leaving 7 bases not matched to a gene. The CDR3 totals 15 residues. The CDR3, as DNA: TGTGCCAGCAGTTATCCGGGACAGCCCGGAAACACCATATATTTT. It codes for CASSYPGQPGNTIYF.

The V call is TRBV9, the J call TRBJ1-6, with D unresolved. This CDR3 region has 18 residues. Germline loops: CDR1 SGDLS, CDR2 YYNGEE. The ends were cut back, 0 bases at V and 5 bases at J, with 18 bases in the middle. The CDR3 loop reads CASSVGLGFSADNSPLHF. In nucleotides, the CDR3 is TGTGCCAGCAGCGTAGGGCTAGGTTTCTCAGCGGATAATTCACCCCTCCACTTT.

V gene TRBV5-4 combines with J gene TRBJ2-7; perhaps TRBD1 as D (5 bases). V was clipped by 6 bases and J by 5 bases, with 15 bases between them. Germline V CDR1 and CDR2: SGHNT, YYREEE (reference sequence). The CDR3 is made up of 13 amino acids. CDR3 nucleotide sequence: TGTGCCAGCACCAGGGCAGGGAAGGACGAGCAGTACTTC. This translates into CASTRAGKDEQYF.

This clone was picked up one time. The CDR3 spells CASSDGTSGANVLTF. CDR3 nucleotide sequence: TGTGCCAGCAGTGACGGGACATCTGGGGCCAACGTCCTGACTTTC. V and J are TRBV25-1 and TRBJ2-6, with D perhaps matching TRBD1 (6 bases). Germline CDR1 reads MGHDK; CDR2 reads SYGVNS. The ends were cut back, 3 bases at V and 1 base at J, with 7 bases in the middle. The CDR3 is 15 amino acids.

A few counts support this clone. The chain recombines TRBV30 with TRBJ1-3; the D gene is possibly TRBD1 (6 bases). V was pared by 8 bases and J by 3 bases, with 17 bases between. Germline CDR1 is GTSNPN and CDR2 is SVGIG (reference sequence). There are 14 residues in the CDR3. The CDR3 coding sequence is TGTGCCAGACGAATGGGGGCGCTTGGAAACACCATATATTTT. This encodes CARRMGALGNTIYF.

This clone has just one count. In DNA form, the CDR3 reads TGTGCCAGCAGTTACTCGATGGACAGAGCCAATTCACCCCTCCACTTT. Its translation is CASSYSMDRANSPLHF. This chain connects TRBV6-5 to TRBJ1-6, with TRBD1 as a possible D gene (6 bases). In germline, CDR1 is MNHEY, CDR2 SVGAGI. The ends were cut back, 0 bases at V and 7 bases at J, with 13 bases in the middle. This CDR3 region has 16 residues.

This clone was found once. This chain uses TRBV23-1 with TRBJ2-1, with D maybe TRBD2 (6 bases). TRBV23-1 carries the ORF label, with uncertain function. The CDR3 is made up of 12 amino acids. Trimming removed 1 base from V and 10 bases from J, with 8 bases in between. CDR3 DNA sequence: TGCGCCAGCAGTCAATTGGGGGGAGAGCAGTTCTTC. It specifies CASSQLGGEQFF.

The rearrangement uses TRBV11-1 and TRBJ1-5; TRBD1 is a possible D gene (5 bases). Per the germline V gene, CDR1 is SGHAT and CDR2 is FQDESV (reference sequence). The length of the CDR3 is 13 residues. V was trimmed by 5 bases and J by 5 bases, leaving 10 bases between them. The CDR3 region has the DNA TGTGCCAGCAGCCTTGACAGATATCAGCCCCAGCATTTT. Its translation is CASSLDRYQPQHF.

The V gene is TRBV28, the J gene TRBJ1-3; no reliable D call. From germline, CDR1 is MDHEN and CDR2 SYDVKM. The CDR3 is 16 residues long. The V and J ends lost 2 bases and 1 base respectively, with 12 bases between them. CDR3 in amino acids: CASSLPGVSSGNTIYF. The CDR3 bases are TGTGCCAGCAGTTTACCAGGTGTCTCATCTGGAAACACCATATATTTT.

The V call is TRBV7-9, the J call TRBJ2-5; the match to TRBD2 covers 9 bases. The CDR3 is 15 residues long. The germline gives CDR1 SEHNR, CDR2 FQNEAQ (reference sequence). J was trimmed by 5 bases and V by 3 bases; bases with no gene match: 7. For the CDR3, the DNA is TGTGCCAGCAGCTTTGGCGGGGGGGCCGAGGAGACCCAGTACTTC. As protein: CASSFGGGAEETQYF.

The chain carries TRBV5-1 and TRBJ1-1; D uncertain. Germline CDR1 is SGHRS and CDR2 is YFSETQ. The V gene lost 0 bases and the J gene lost 1 base, with 10 bases spanning the gap. The CDR3 has 15 amino acids. This CDR3 is CASSLAEGENTEAFF. The CDR3 DNA reads TGCGCCAGCAGCTTGGCGGAGGGAGAGAACACTGAAGCTTTCTTT. Full variable domain (missing parts from reference TRBV5-1 and TRBJ1-1): KAGVTQTPRYLIKTRGQQVTLSCSPISGHRSVSWYQQTPGQGLQFLFEYFSETQRNKGNFPGRFSGRQFSNSRSEMNVSTLELGDSALYLCASSLAEGENTEAFFGQGTRLTVV.

V gene TRBV19 combines with J gene TRBJ1-5; the D is unclear. The germline V and J ends were trimmed by 6 bases and 3 bases, with 9 bases remaining between them. The CDR3 sequence is 13 residues long. Germline V lookup: CDR1 LNHDA, CDR2 SQIVND (reference sequence). CDR3 coding DNA: TGTGCCAGTAGGGGGAGGGTCAATCAGCCCCAGCATTTT. As protein: CASRGRVNQPQHF.

This chain joins TRBV12-3 or TRBV12-4 and TRBJ2-3, with D perhaps TRBD2 (5 bases). The CDR3 is made up of 12 amino acids. The V end was cut by 1 base, the J end by 6 bases, with 5 bases between. The CDR3 protein is CASSLGGDTQYF. Here the CDR3 DNA reads TGTGCCAGCAGTTTAGGAGGGGATACGCAGTATTTT.